Included here is one TCR beta chain sequence, with context. Its specific antigen is unknown. The record has no base qualities; no much larger clone is one base away. Library preparation employed the immunoSEQ multiplex PCR assay. The multiplex PCR relied on a mix of 60 forward primers for TCR Vbeta segments and 13 reverse primers for TCR Jbeta segments. Amplification of the CDR3 region of rearranged TCR beta genes was performed with a multiplex PCR assay on genomic DNA. The Illumina HiSeq System was used to sequence the amplified TCR beta libraries as 87-base-pair reads. On the study's bioinformatics: A later analysis counted some 80 million unique TCR beta chains across the 600 to 850 repertoires, and some 11 million of these chains were shared by at least two donors. A nearest-neighbor algorithm error-corrected the raw reads and collapsed the reads into unique sequences, merging closely related sequences to remove PCR and sequencing errors. Alignment of CDR3 sequences to IMGT reference sequences was used to assign V, D and J gene segments. For a sequence to be retained, a match of at least six nucleotides to both a V gene segment and a J gene segment was required. Rearrangements were called productive when the CDR3 lacked stop codons and stayed in frame with V and J; all others were non-productive. Following IMGT convention, CDR3 was defined as the stretch from the second conserved V-encoded cysteine up to the conserved J-encoded phenylalanine. Sequences without an unambiguous match to a single V gene segment were excluded from the earlier analysis of several hundred of the donors. In an earlier analysis of more than 500 of the donors, a V segment was called functional when productive rearrangements were above 56.7%, and segregating when the standard deviation between donors exceeded 5%. A statistical classification framework was built for diagnosing cytomegalovirus status from the catalog of TCR beta chain sequences. In a later analysis, V and J genes were assigned by comparing TCR nucleotide sequences against IMGT/GENE-DB human TR gene sequences. A later analysis assigned CDR3 sequences and most-parsimonious VDJ recombination scenarios with the TCRdist pipeline. In a later analysis, every TCR beta chain was defined by the combination of its CDR3 amino acid sequence and its V-gene family, and reads without a unique V-gene family were dropped. A later analysis removed over 500 highly shared, low-generation-probability nucleotide sequences to deal with suspected cross-contamination and a sequencing artifact. A later analysis calculated a clonal expansion index for each public chain from normalized within-repertoire ranks of inferred template counts. A later analysis computed generation probabilities with a VDJ recombination model fitted to out-of-frame rearrangements, and checked the results against IGoR. Hypergeometric tests were used in a later analysis to score TCR-TCR, TCR-HLA and TCR-CMV co-occurrence, with a repertoire-size bias correction applied to the TCR pairs. A later analysis estimated false discovery rates by permuting HLA or CMV assignments 20 times. In a later analysis, co-occurring TCRs were grouped using DBSCAN, with TCRdist sequence similarity added in when clustering inside HLA-allele-positive subsets. Co-occurrence clustering excluded repertoires with fewer than 30,000 or more than 120,000 public chains, plus five with anomalous nucleotide sharing. TCRdb took over this immuneACCESS table, retaining in-frame rearrangements with V and J assigned. Such tables are incomplete; in checked studies, under half of the missing clones stem from an unresolved V gene, and the remainder is unexplained. V, J and clone size derive from that table, while D and trimming were established from the DNA sequence. Counted in this sample were about 150,000 clones; 60% to 85% of them appeared once. The biggest ten clones account for about an eighth of the sample.

These data belong to a study of cytomegalovirus exposure and HLA in healthy donors (TCRdb year 2017). For context, the study as a whole: An earlier analysis of 587 of the donors reported about 260 Gb of sequence data and 90 million to 120 million unique TCR beta sequences obtained from about 180 million T cells. An earlier analysis of nearly 600 of the donors applied high-throughput TCR beta sequencing to assess whether each TCR beta V gene segment acted as functional or pseudogenic. An early release covering over 500 HLA-typed donors comprised about 300 gigabases of sequencing data and 65 million to 100 million unique TCR sequences. Besides the first cohort of 500 to 700 subjects, a separate validation cohort made up of some 110 different subjects was used. A later genetic analysis took genome-wide SNP genotypes for about 65% of the 666 donors and used that subset as a discovery cohort. Every repertoire in the discovery cohort had been generated on one and the same sequencing platform. In the later analysis, no new phenotypic data were used to find candidate immune exposures; instead, reliance was placed on TCR beta sequences and their occurrence across donors. Among the roughly 410 genotyped donors, roughly 80% belonged to the genetic ancestry cluster associated with self-reported Caucasian donors. Among around 400 genotyped donors of the cohort, an average of about 240,000 unique TCR beta nucleotide sequences was sequenced per donor, of which about 19% were non-productive. Typing coverage differed by locus: A, B, C, DRB1 and DQB1 were typed in roughly 629-630 donors, DQA1 in 500 to 550, DPA1 in some 610, and DPB1 in approximately 450. The T cell repertoires of under 700 subjects were profiled by immunosequencing and related to cytomegalovirus serostatus. HLA typing covered class I and class II loci at four-digit resolution. The study combined high-throughput TCR immunosequencing, statistical association of individual TCRs with disease status, and machine learning to predict cytomegalovirus infection status. Five DR-DQ haplotypes were handled as single units for association and clustering, since linkage in the cohort was strong. The aim of the study was to test whether cataloging public T cell receptors could identify signatures of past pathogen exposure. Donor age, sex, ethnicity and CMV serostatus were collected together with the repertoire data. A later analysis re-analyzed previously published TCR beta repertoires from roughly 600 donors and added high-resolution HLA genotyping to study TCR occurrence patterns.

Study-wide conclusions, independent of this receptor: The authors suggested that the approach could potentially be generalized to other disease states and immunological phenotypes. The 87-base-pair reads could not distinguish some IMGT-functional V segments, including TRBV6-2 and TRBV6-3, so those segments were excluded. The classifier was reported to diagnose cytomegalovirus status with high specificity and sensitivity in both the original and validation cohorts. In vitro tests confirmed that a few of the cytomegalovirus-associated TCR beta chains recognize cytomegalovirus antigens. In a later analysis, several top co-occurrence clusters were reported to appear linked to parvovirus B19, influenza, CMV and Epstein-Barr virus. A cluster of highly shared sequence variants was judged likely to represent a technical artifact of the sequencing pipeline. In a later genetic analysis, fewer N-insertions in productive TCRs were reported among donors in an Asian-associated ancestry cluster than the roughly 700-donor mean. Most TCR sequences were seen in very few donors, while some public TCRs were found in many individuals. Compared with equally common non-associated chains, HLA-associated TCR beta chains in a later analysis were more clonally expanded and had lower generation probabilities. The only immune exposure information available for the cohort was CMV serostatus. Correlated functional status among segregating V segments might reflect linkage disequilibrium, but an unknown experimental factor could not be ruled out. A further reported finding was that TCR beta sequences accurately predicted the HLA-A and HLA-B alleles for most subjects in the first cohort. Because counts were too low, under 20 rarely observed V segments, including chromosome 9 orphons, were left out of the earlier analysis of 587 of the donors. Because HLA typing was missing for some donors at each locus, association tests included only the typed subset. A later analysis associated 15,000 or so TCR beta sequences with specific HLA alleles at a false discovery rate of 0.05. A total of 150 to 200 TCR beta chains were listed by the study as associated with cytomegalovirus. The cohort was sequenced for TCR beta chains only, and without alpha or paired-chain data the features that could be detected were limited. An association between a missense DCLRE1C variant and V-gene and J-gene trimming of TCR beta chains was found in a later genetic analysis and replicated in an independent cohort. Assigning TCR associations to individual alleles was difficult when HLA alleles, especially DR and DQ, strongly co-occurred. Presence/absence analyses assumed roughly uniform sequencing depth across donors, an assumption that may not hold. In an earlier analysis of 587 of the donors, most TCR beta V segments were observed in productive rearrangements about 87% or about 30% of the time, broadly matching IMGT annotations. A later analysis found that most CMV-associated TCR beta chains appeared HLA-restricted, with HLA associations seemingly driven largely by CMV exposure. According to a later analysis, TCR association rates differed among HLA loci, with DRB1 alleles showing the most associated TCRs and HLA-C alleles showing the fewest.

In the germline V gene (reference sequence), CDR1 corresponds to MNHEY and CDR2 to SMNVEV. At the junction V is shortened by 9 bases and J by 1 base, with 15 bases in between. The CDR3, cysteine through phenylalanine, is 14 amino acids long. The only DNA kept is the CDR3, 42 bases in frame from the first base. The cohort consisted of 600 to 750 healthy bone marrow donors. At the time of sampling, every cohort member was nominally healthy, though immune exposures that went unrecorded were likely present. The donor tested CMV seropositive and was one of the 289 seropositive cohort members. Every donor gave a peripheral blood sample, and the peripheral blood mononuclear cells from that sample were used for TCR beta sequencing. The Qiagen DNeasy Blood Extraction Kit was used to extract genomic DNA from the blood cell samples.

The sequencing input was PBMCs. The receptor comes from a man aged 40-50 years in good health and CMV-seropositive. The chain was built from TRBV27 and TRBJ2-5; the D segment could be TRBD2, given 7 matching bases. The sequenced DNA: TGTGCCAGTTGTAGGGGGGGGCCCCAAGAGACCCAGTACTTC. Its protein reads: CASCRGGPQETQYF.